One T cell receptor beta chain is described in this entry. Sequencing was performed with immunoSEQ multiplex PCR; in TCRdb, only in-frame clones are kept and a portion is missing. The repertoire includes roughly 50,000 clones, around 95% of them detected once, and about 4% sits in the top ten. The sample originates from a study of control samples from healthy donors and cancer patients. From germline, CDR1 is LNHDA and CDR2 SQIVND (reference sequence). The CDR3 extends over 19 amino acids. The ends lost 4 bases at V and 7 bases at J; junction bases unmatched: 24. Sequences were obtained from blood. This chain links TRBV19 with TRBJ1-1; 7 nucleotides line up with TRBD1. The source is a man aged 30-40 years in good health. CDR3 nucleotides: TGTGCCAGTAGTAATGGGATATTGGTTCGCAGGGGGGGCCATTTTGAAGCTTTCTTT. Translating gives CASSNGILVRRGGHFEAFF.